The 2 T cell receptor beta chains presented below share a single source sample, sequenced in a study of T cells after yellow fever vaccination. TCRdb analysed the 5' RACE reads with MiXCR anew, one entry per CDR3 protein. Seen here are fewer than 450,000 distinct CDR3 sequences, 4% observed once, and the top ten hold approximately 24%. Source: PBMCs, taken 5 days after the yellow fever booster vaccination. The source is a man aged 18 to 30 who received the YFV17D yellow fever vaccine.

The chain recombines TRBV5-6 with TRBJ1-2; 9 bases map to TRBD1. The CDR3 has 14 amino acids. V dropped 4 bases and J dropped 2; count of bases not matched to a gene: 3. CDR1 is SGHDT and CDR2 is YYEEEE in the germline V gene. This CDR3 reads CASSGTGRNYGYTF. CDR3 DNA sequence: TGTGCCAGCAGCGGGACAGGGCGCAACTATGGCTACACCTTC.

The rearrangement uses TRBV7-3 and TRBJ1-2; 7 bases match TRBD1. V lost 1 base and J lost 4; bases outside the gene matches: 12. The CDR3 totals 17 residues. Germline V gives CDR1 SGHTA, CDR2 FQGTGA. This CDR3 is CASSLSGGDRALYGYTF. CDR3 DNA: TGTGCCAGCAGCTTAAGCGGGGGCGACAGGGCCCTCTATGGCTACACCTTC.